This T cell receptor beta chain was found in a study of T cells after posttransplantation cyclophosphamide. TCRdb keeps only in-frame clones here, not all; method: immunoSEQ multiplex PCR. The sample lists about 9,200 clones; approximately 98% were seen once. The sample consisted of naive CD8+ T cells sorted from PBMCs. The TCR sequence derives from a man aged 50-60 years in good health, CMV-negative, and a related stem cell transplant donor.

CDR3 nucleotide sequence: TGTGCCAGCAGCTTAGTAGGAGGGGGGGACGCCTATGGCTACACCTTC. Translating it yields CASSLVGGGDAYGYTF. This rearrangement joins TRBV11-2 to TRBJ1-2, with D perhaps TRBD1 (6 bases). Looked up from germline, CDR1 is SGHAT and CDR2 is FQNNGV. There are 16 residues in the CDR3. The ends were cut back, 1 base at V and 4 bases at J, with 16 bases in the middle.